These 15 T cell receptor beta chains came from one sample sequenced in a study of blood T cell repertoires in COVID-19 (dated by TCRdb to between 2020 and 2021). Library preparation employed the immunoSEQ multiplex PCR assay. TCRdb retrieved this table from immuneACCESS and kept in-frame rearrangements only. Not all clones are present; in checked studies, unresolved V genes account for under half, and no reason is known for the remainder. The table for this sample lists 150,000 to 200,000 clones; around 80% of them were counted only once. Around 5% of the sample comes from the top ten. The sample taken for sequencing was PBMCs or T cells enriched from blood (not recorded which). The source is a man between 70 and 80 years old who had been exposed to COVID-19.

The rearrangement joins TRBV28 to TRBJ1-4; 7 nucleotides agree with TRBD1. Per the germline V gene, CDR1 is MDHEN and CDR2 is SYDVKM. The CDR3 loop spans 14 amino acids. V lost 10 bases, J lost 8 bases, and 13 bases stayed unmatched. CDR3 nucleotides: TGTGCCACTAACATCAGGGGGTTCGGGGAAAAACTGTTTTTT. Residues: CATNIRGFGEKLFF.

V gene TRBV18 combines with J gene TRBJ2-2; 10 bases are a match to TRBD1. This CDR3 spans 16 amino acids. Germline V gives CDR1 KGHSH, CDR2 LQKENI. With V trimmed by 1 base and J by 1 base, 0 bases remained unmatched. For the CDR3, the DNA is TGTGCCAGCTCACCACGGACAGGGGGGAACACCGGGGAGCTGTTTTTT. Its translation is CASSPRTGGNTGELFF.

CDR3 sequence (DNA): TGTGCCAGCAGTGAAGGTGGACTTCCAAGCAGTGAAAAACTGTTTTTT. Its translation: CASSEGGLPSSEKLFF. The rearrangement links TRBV2 to TRBJ1-4; D uncertain. Germline V gives CDR1 SNHLY, CDR2 FYNNEI. The CDR3 runs 16 residues. The V end was cut by 1 base, the J end by 7 bases, with 16 bases between. The full variable domain, its missing parts supplied by reference TRBV2 and TRBJ1-4, is EPEVTQTPSHQVTQMGQEVILRCVPISNHLYFYWYRQILGQKVEFLVSFYNNEISEKSEIFDDQFSVERPDGSNFTLKIRSTKLEDSAMYFCASSEGGLPSSEKLFFGSGTQLSVL.

This clone was counted once. The rearrangement links TRBV12-5 to TRBJ1-2; D not resolved. The germline V and J ends were trimmed by 6 bases and 3 bases, with 8 bases remaining between them. The CDR3 is made up of 12 amino acids. In germline, CDR1 is LGHNT, CDR2 FRNRAP. The CDR3 spells CASGPGDYGYTF. The CDR3 region has the DNA TGTGCTAGTGGACCCGGGGACTATGGCTACACCTTC.

The chain has TRBV19 and TRBJ2-3; the D gene is possibly TRBD2 (6 bases). The germline V gene encodes CDR1 LNHDA and CDR2 SQIVND (reference sequence). The CDR3 totals 14 residues. Trimming took 3 bases from V and 3 from J, leaving 10 bases between them. Written as DNA, the CDR3 is TGTGCCAGTAGTATTCTGGGGAGGACAGATACGCAGTATTTT. Translated, it gives CASSILGRTDTQYF.

This rearrangement joins TRBV6-1 to TRBJ1-5; D ambiguous. Germline V CDR1 and CDR2: MNHNS, SASEGT. The V end was cut by 3 bases, the J end by 0 bases, with 6 bases between. CDR3 size: 14 residues. In DNA, the CDR3 is TGTGCCAGCAGTGAGCGCGATAGCAATCAGCCCCAGCATTTT. Protein product: CASSERDSNQPQHF.

Details on this clone: The sample contains more than one DNA sequence encoding this CDR3. The genes are TRBV12-3 or TRBV12-4 and TRBJ1-2; no clear D gene. The CDR3 extends over 12 amino acids. V lost 5 bases and J 4 bases, leaving 8 bases between the germline ends. The CDR3 nucleotides read TGTGCCAGCAGTCTGGACTTCTATGGCTACACCTTC. As protein: CASSLDFYGYTF.

The V gene is TRBV19, the J gene TRBJ2-1; D perhaps matches TRBD1 (6 bases). Germline V CDR1 and CDR2: LNHDA, SQIVND (reference sequence). The CDR3 extends over 14 amino acids. Trimming took off 5 bases at V and 6 bases at J, with 14 bases between the two ends. CDR3 nucleotides: TGTGCCAGTAGTGGCGCAGGGGCGGGCAATGAGCAGTTCTTC. As protein: CASSGAGAGNEQFF. Complete variable domain (other parts from reference TRBV19 and TRBJ2-1): DGGITQSPKYLFRKEGQNVTLSCEQNLNHDAMYWYRQDPGQGLRLIYYSQIVNDFQKGDIAEGYSVSREKKESFPLTVTSAQKNPTAFYLCASSGAGAGNEQFFGPGTRLTVL.

This chain connects TRBV19 to TRBJ2-1, with 11 bases identical to TRBD2. V trimming: 4 bases; J trimming: 5 bases; junction bases outside the gene matches: 7. This CDR3 has 16 amino acids. The germline CDR1 and CDR2 sequences are LNHDA and SQIVND (reference sequence). The CDR3 region has the DNA TGTGCCAGTAGTACGCTGGGACTAGCGGCCGACAATGAGCAGTTCTTC. Its translation is CASSTLGLAADNEQFF.

The genes are TRBV28 and TRBJ1-2; 8 positions match TRBD1. The J segment lost 4 bases and the V segment lost 4 bases, leaving 8 bases of the junction unmatched. There are 15 residues in the CDR3. Per germline, CDR1 MDHEN and CDR2 SYDVKM. CDR3 protein: CASSSGGAGVYGYTF. The DNA of the CDR3 is TGTGCCAGCAGTTCAGGGGGCGCGGGGGTCTATGGCTACACCTTC.

The J gene is TRBJ2-7, the V gene TRBV12-3 or TRBV12-4, with D tentatively TRBD1 (6 bases). The CDR3 extends over 13 amino acids. V gave up 5 bases and J gave up 4 bases, with 12 bases separating them. CDR3 sequence: CASSGGQGYEQYF. CDR3 coding DNA: TGTGCCAGCAGTGGGGGCCAGGGGTACGAGCAGTACTTC.

The chain has TRBV5-1 and TRBJ2-6, with D tentatively TRBD2 (5 bases). This CDR3 region has 16 residues. The germline V gene has CDR1 SGHRS and CDR2 YFSETQ. The V end lost 4 bases, the J end lost 4 bases, and 15 bases lay between the germline ends. CDR3 DNA: TGCGCCAGCAGCCTGCTCGGGGAGACCGGGGCCAACGTCCTGACTTTC. Its translation is CASSLLGETGANVLTF.

The V gene is TRBV10-3, the J gene TRBJ1-3; 7 nucleotides match TRBD1. The CDR3 extends over 13 amino acids. After removal of 4 bases from V and 5 bases from J, the junction contained 2 bases not matched to a gene. Per the germline V gene, CDR1 is ENHRY and CDR2 is SYGVKD. The CDR3 loop reads CAISGQGRNTIYF. The CDR3 region has the DNA TGTGCCATCAGTGGACAGGGTAGAAACACCATATATTTT.

This chain's CDR3 is CASSSGSNQPQHF. The CDR3 nucleotides read TGTGCCAGCAGTTCAGGGAGCAATCAGCCCCAGCATTTT. This sequence joins TRBV12-3 or TRBV12-4 and TRBJ1-5, with a possible D match to TRBD1 (5 bases). V lost 4 bases and J lost 1, with 5 bases in between. The CDR3 consists of 13 residues.

V gene TRBV27 combines with J gene TRBJ2-1; 9 bases match TRBD1. V shed 6 bases and J 7 bases; nucleotides not matched to a gene: 13. There are 16 residues in the CDR3. The germline V gene has CDR1 MNHEY and CDR2 SMNVEV (reference sequence). The CDR3 is CASSARTGTGMNEQFF. The CDR3 DNA follows: TGTGCCAGCAGCGCCCGCACCGGGACAGGGATGAATGAGCAGTTCTTC.